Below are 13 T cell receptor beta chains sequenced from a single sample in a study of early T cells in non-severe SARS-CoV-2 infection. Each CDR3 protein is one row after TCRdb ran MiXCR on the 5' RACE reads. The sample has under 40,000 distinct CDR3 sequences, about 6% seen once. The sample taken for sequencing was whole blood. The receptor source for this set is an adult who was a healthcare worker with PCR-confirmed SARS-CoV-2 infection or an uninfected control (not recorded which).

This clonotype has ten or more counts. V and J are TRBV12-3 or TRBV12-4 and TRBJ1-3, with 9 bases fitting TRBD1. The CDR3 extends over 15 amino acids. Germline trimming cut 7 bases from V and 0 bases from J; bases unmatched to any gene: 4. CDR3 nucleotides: TGTGCCAGCACCTGGACAGGGGACTCTGGAAACACCATATATTTT. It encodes CASTWTGDSGNTIYF.

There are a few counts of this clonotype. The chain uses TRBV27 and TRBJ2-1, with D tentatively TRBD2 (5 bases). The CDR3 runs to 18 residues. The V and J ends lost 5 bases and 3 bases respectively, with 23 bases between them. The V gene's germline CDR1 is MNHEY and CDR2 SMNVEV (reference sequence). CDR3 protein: CASSTVGRREGLYNEQFF. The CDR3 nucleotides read TGTGCCAGCAGTACCGTAGGTCGTCGAGAGGGCCTCTACAATGAGCAGTTCTTC.

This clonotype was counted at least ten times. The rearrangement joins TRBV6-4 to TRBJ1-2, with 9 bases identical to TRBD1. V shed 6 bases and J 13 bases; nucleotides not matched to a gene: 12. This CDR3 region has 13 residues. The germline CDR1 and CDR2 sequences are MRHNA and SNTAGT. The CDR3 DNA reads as TGTGCCAGCAGCCGGGACAGGGTCCTAGATCTCACCTTC. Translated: CASSRDRVLDLTF.

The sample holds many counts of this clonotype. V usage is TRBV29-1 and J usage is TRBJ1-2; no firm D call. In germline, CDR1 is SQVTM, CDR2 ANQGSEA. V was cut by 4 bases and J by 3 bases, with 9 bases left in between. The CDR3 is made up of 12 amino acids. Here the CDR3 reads CSVVTGDYGYTF. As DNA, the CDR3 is TGCAGCGTTGTGACGGGTGACTATGGCTACACCTTC.

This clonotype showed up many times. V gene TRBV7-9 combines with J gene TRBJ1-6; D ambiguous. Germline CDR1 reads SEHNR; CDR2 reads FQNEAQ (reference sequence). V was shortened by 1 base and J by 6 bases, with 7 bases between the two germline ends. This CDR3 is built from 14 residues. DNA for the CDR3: TGTGCCAGCAGCTTAGGGAAGACTAATTCACCCCTCCACTTT. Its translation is CASSLGKTNSPLHF.

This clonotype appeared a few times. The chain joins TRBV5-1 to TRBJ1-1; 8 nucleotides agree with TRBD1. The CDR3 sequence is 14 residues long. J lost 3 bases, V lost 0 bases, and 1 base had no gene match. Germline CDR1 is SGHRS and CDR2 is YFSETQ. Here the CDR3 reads CASSLGQGYTEAFF. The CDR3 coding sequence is TGCGCCAGCAGCTTGGGACAGGGGTACACTGAAGCTTTCTTT.

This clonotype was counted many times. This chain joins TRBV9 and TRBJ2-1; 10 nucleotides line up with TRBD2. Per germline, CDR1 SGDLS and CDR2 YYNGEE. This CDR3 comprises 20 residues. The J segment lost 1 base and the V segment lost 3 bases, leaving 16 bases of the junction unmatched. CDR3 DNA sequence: TGTGCCAGCAGCGCCAGTCTGAGCGGGAGGGGAGTTGGTTCCTACAATGAGCAGTTCTTC. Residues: CASSASLSGRGVGSYNEQFF.

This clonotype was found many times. CDR3 residues: CASSLIRKTYSNEQFF. CDR3 coding DNA: TGTGCCAGCAGCTTAATCCGGAAGACTTACTCCAATGAGCAGTTCTTC. The chain combines TRBV7-2 with TRBJ2-1; D is unresolved. V was pared by 2 bases and J by 6 bases, with 17 bases between. The CDR3 length is 16 residues. Germline V lookup: CDR1 SGHTA, CDR2 FQGNSA.

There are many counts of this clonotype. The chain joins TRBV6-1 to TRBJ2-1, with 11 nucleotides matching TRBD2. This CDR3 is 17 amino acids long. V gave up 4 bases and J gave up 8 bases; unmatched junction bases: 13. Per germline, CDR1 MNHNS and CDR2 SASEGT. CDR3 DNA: TGTGCCAGCAGTGTTCTACTAGCGGGAGCGCTCGGTTATGAGCAGTTCTTC. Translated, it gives CASSVLLAGALGYEQFF.

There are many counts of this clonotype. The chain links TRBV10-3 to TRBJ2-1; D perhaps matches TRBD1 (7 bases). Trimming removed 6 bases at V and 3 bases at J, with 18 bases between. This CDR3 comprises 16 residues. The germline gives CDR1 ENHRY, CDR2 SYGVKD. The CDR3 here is CAIRTTGTDYYNEQFF. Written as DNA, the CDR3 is TGTGCCATCAGAACGACAGGGACGGACTACTACAATGAGCAGTTCTTC.

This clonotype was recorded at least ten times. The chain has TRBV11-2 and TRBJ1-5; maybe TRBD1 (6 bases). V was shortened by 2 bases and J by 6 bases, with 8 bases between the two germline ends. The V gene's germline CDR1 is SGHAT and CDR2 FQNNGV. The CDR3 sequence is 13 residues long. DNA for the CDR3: TGTGCCAGCAGCTTAACAGGGTTTCAGCCCCAGCATTTT. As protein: CASSLTGFQPQHF.

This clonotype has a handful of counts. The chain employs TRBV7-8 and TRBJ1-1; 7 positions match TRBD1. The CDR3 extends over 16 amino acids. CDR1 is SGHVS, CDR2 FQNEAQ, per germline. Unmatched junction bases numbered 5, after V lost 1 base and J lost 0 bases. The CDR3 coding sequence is TGTGCCAGCAGCTTAGAGGAGGGGGCAATGAACACTGAAGCTTTCTTT. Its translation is CASSLEEGAMNTEAFF. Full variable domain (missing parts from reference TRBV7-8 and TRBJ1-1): GAGVSQSPRYKVAKRGQDVALRCDPISGHVSLFWYQQALGQGPEFLTYFQNEAQLDKSGLPSDRFFAERPEGSVSTLKIQRTQQEDSAVYLCASSLEEGAMNTEAFFGQGTRLTVV.

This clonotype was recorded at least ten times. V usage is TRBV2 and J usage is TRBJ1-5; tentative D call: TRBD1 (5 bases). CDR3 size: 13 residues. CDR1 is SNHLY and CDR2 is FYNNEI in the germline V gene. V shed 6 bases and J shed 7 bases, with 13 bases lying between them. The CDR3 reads CASSLGGEQPQHF. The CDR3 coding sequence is TGTGCCAGCAGCCTGGGAGGGGAACAGCCCCAGCATTTT.